The clone carrying this TCR beta chain was counted at least ten times. The data stem from a study of blood T cells in healthy people across ages. Germline V gene sequence: CDR1 SEHNR, CDR2 FQNEAQ (reference sequence). This CDR3 region has 12 residues. With 0 bases removed from V and 13 bases from J, the gap between germline ends came to 10 bases. With a J-beta primer mix and a sample-barcoded 5' primer, a second PCR ran roughly 7 to 11 cycles. In TCRdb, the 5' RACE reads were re-called with MiXCR into one record per CDR3 protein. The sample holds approximately 2,000,000 distinct CDR3 sequences, about 39% seen once.

The specimen was blood. The receptor's source is a human donor in good health. The gene calls are TRBV7-9 and TRBJ2-1; D perhaps matches TRBD2 (5 bases). Here the CDR3 reads CASSLAVGEQFF. For the CDR3, the DNA is TGTGCCAGCAGCTTAGCAGTGGGAGAACAGTTCTTC.